This T cell receptor (beta chain) appears in the sequencing data of a study of vaccination and CD4 T cells after COVID-19. On the study more broadly: Vaccinees got either two BNT162b2 doses or two mRNA-1273 doses. Samples were taken after vaccination, a median of around 67 days after dose two, with a range of 14 to 241. Overlapping spike peptides from SARS-CoV-2, HCoV-NL63, HCoV-OC43 and HCoV-229E served to stimulate the cells.

Sequencing of the DNA from cultured CD4+ T cells was carried out with the Oncomine TCR Beta short-read assay. Once CD4+ T cells had been cultured, genomic DNA was extracted from them. TCRdb recomputed calls from the PCR reads with MiXCR, one row per CDR3 protein. Of some 8,600 distinct CDR3 sequences listed, less than 40% are singletons. The germline CDR1 and CDR2 sequences are SGHTA and FQGNSA. CDR3 length: 17 residues. The ends were cut back, 1 base at V and 9 bases at J, with 22 bases in the middle. Treatment here: roughly 10-day PBMC culture with coronavirus spike peptide pools or control peptides (ViraFEST assay). The collection of CD4+ T cells from the unexposed donor took place before the COVID-19 pandemic (2011-2018). A few counts support this clonotype. Its antigen remains unidentified.

The clonotype was recovered from a human donor in good health. The chain uses TRBV7-2 and TRBJ2-1, with D possibly TRBD2 on 6 matching bases. The sample consisted of CD4+ T cells from blood, cultured in vitro. DNA for the CDR3: TGTGCCAGCAGCTTAGGTGGGGGGATCAGAATAACCGGTGAGCAGTTCTTC. Translating gives CASSLGGGIRITGEQFF.